Included here is one T cell receptor (beta chain) sequence, with context. This specimen comes from a study of T cell responses to AZD1222 COVID-19 vaccine. The CDR3 is made up of 14 amino acids. The germline V gene encodes CDR1 MNHEY and CDR2 SVGAGI. V shed 2 bases and J shed 7 bases, with 14 bases lying between them. The protocol was immunoSEQ multiplex PCR, while the TCRdb copy is restricted to in-frame clones and leaves out a portion. The data show approximately 67,000 clones, 80% to 90% seen once. The chain combines TRBV6-5 with TRBJ1-2; D is unresolved. This TCR derives from an adult who received the AZD1222 COVID-19 vaccine. This material consisted of peripheral blood, taken 28 days after the second AZD1222 dose. Written as DNA, the CDR3 is TGTGCCAGCAGTTACCGGACCGTTTGGTCTGGCTACACCTTC. This encodes CASSYRTVWSGYTF.